This TCR beta chain appears in the sequencing data of a study of T-cell memory formation after mild COVID-19. V was clipped by 1 base and J by 4 bases, with 13 bases between them. This CDR3 is 15 amino acids long. Germline V gene lookup returns CDR1 KGHSH and CDR2 LQKENI. Overall study findings and caveats: Chiefly within CM and EM were the contracting CD4+ clones; CD8+ ones were within EMRA. Cross-reactive memory appears to have joined, as suggested by some responding clones showing up in pre-infection memory.

TCRdb called the 5' RACE reads again in MiXCR, with one record for every CDR3 protein. The sample shows fewer than 150,000 distinct CDR3 sequences, about 5.9% of them seen only once. Comments on this clonotype: Its antigen is not known.

The TCR was taken from an adult woman who had mild COVID-19 (a few samples of this study predate the infection). Cell type and time point are not known. The sequenced sample consisted of PBMCs or a T cell subset sorted from them (not recorded which). The J gene is TRBJ1-2, the V gene TRBV18, with a possible D match to TRBD1 (5 bases). The CDR3 is CASSPREQGSYGYTF. The CDR3 nucleotides are TGTGCCAGCTCACCACGGGAGCAGGGTTCCTATGGCTACACCTTC.